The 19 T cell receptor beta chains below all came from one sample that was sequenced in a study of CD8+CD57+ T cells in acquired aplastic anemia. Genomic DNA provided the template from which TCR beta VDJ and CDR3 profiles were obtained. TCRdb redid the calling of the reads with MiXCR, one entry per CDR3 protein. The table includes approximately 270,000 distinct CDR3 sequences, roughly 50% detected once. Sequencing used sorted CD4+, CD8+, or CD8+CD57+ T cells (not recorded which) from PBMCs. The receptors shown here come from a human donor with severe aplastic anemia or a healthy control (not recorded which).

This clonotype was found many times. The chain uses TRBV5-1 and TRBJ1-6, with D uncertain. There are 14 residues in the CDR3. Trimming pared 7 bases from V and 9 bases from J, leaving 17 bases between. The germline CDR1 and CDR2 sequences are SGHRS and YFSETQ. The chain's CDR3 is CASAAGGSLSPLHF. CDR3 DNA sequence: TGCGCCAGCGCCGCAGGCGGGAGCCTTTCACCCCTCCACTTT. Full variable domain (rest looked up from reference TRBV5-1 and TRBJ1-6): KAGVTQTPRYLIKTRGQQVTLSCSPISGHRSVSWYQQTPGQGLQFLFEYFSETQRNKGNFPGRFSGRQFSNSRSEMNVSTLELGDSALYLCASAAGGSLSPLHFGNGTRLTVT.

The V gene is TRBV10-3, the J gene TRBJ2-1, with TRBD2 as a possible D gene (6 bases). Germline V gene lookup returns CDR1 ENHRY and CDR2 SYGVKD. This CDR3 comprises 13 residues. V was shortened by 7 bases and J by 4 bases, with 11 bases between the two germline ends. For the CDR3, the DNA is TGTGCCATCAAAGGGACTGGTTACAATGAGCAGTTCTTC. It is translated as CAIKGTGYNEQFF.

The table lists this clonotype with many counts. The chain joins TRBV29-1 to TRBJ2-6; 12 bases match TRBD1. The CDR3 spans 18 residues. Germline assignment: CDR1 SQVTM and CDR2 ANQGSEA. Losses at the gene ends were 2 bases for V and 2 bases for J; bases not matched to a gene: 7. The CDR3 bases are TGCAGCGTTGAATTGCGGGGGACAGGGGGCACTGGGGCCAACGTCCTGACTTTC. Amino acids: CSVELRGTGGTGANVLTF.

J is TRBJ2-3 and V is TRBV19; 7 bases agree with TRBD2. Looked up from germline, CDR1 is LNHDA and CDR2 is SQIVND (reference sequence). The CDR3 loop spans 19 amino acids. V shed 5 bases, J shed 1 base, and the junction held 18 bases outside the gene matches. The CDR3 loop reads CASSPTPGGLSGGTDTQYF. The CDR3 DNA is TGTGCCAGTAGTCCGACCCCGGGAGGCCTCTCCGGGGGCACAGATACGCAGTATTTT.

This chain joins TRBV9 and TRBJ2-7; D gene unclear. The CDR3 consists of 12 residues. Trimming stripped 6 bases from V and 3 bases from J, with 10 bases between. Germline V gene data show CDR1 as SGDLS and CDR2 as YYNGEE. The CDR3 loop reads CASTSNGYEQYF. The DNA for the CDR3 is TGTGCCAGCACTTCAAATGGCTACGAGCAGTACTTC.

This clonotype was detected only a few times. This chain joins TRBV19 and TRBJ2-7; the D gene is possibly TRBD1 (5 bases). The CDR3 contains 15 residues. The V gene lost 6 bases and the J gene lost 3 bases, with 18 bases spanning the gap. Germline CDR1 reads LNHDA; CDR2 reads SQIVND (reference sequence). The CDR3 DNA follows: TGTGCCAGTAGCCACCCGGCAGGGTCAGTCTACGAGCAGTACTTC. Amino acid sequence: CASSHPAGSVYEQYF.

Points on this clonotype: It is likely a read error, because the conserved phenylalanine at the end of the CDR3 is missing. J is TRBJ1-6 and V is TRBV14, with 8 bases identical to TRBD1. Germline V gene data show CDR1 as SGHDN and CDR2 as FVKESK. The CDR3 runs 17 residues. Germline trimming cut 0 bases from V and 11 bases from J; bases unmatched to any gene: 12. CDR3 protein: CASSQEVSQGASTPLHS. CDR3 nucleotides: TGTGCCAGCAGCCAAGAAGTTTCGCAGGGGGCGTCTACACCCCTCCACTCT.

The CDR3 region is CASSLAVTDTQYF. The CDR3 region has the DNA TGTGCCAGCAGCTTAGCTGTTACAGATACGCAGTATTTT. The gene calls are TRBV9 and TRBJ2-3; no firm D call. With 4 bases removed from V and 3 bases from J, the gap between germline ends came to 9 bases. The CDR3 is 13 residues long. The germline gives CDR1 SGDLS, CDR2 YYNGEE.

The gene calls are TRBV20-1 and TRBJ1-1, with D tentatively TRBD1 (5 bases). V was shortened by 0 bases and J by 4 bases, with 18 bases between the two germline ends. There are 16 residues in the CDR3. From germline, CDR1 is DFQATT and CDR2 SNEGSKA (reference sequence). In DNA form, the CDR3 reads TGCAGTGCTAGAGATCGAATTTTGGGGGGAGGCACTGAAGCTTTCTTT. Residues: CSARDRILGGGTEAFF.

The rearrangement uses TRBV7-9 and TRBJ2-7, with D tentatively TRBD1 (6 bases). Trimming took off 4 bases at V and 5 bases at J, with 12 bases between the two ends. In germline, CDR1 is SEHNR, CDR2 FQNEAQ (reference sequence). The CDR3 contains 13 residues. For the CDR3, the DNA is TGTGCCAGCAGCTCAAACAGGGTAGACGAGCAGTACTTC. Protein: CASSSNRVDEQYF.

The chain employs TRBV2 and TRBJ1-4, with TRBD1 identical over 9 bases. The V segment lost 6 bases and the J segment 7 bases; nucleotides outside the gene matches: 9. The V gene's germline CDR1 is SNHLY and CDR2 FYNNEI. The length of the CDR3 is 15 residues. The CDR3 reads CASSPDRGYTEKLFF. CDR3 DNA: TGTGCCAGCAGCCCAGACAGGGGGTACACTGAAAAACTGTTTTTT.

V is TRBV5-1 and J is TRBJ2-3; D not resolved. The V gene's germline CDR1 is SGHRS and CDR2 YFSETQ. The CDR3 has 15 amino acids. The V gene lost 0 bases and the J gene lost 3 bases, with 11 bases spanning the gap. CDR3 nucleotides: TGCGCCAGCAGCTTGGCGGCGACGGTTACAGATACGCAGTATTTT. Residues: CASSLAATVTDTQYF.

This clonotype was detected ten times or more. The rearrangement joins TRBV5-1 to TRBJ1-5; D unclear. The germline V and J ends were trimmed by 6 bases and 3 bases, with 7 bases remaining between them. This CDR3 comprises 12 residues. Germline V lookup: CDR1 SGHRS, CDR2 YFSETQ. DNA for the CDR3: TGCGCCAGCATCAGATTCAATCAGCCCCAGCATTTT. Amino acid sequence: CASIRFNQPQHF.

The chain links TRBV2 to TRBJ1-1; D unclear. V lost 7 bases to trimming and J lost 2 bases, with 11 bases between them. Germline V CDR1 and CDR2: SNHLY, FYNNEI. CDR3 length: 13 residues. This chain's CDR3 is CASIGDFNTEAFF. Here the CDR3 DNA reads TGTGCCAGCATCGGCGACTTCAACACTGAAGCTTTCTTT.

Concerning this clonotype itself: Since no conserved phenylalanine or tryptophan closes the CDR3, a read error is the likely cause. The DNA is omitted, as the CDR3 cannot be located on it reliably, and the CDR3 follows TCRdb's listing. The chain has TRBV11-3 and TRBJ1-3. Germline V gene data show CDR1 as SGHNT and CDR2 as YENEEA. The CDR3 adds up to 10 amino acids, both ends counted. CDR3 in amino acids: CASSLVGGGV.

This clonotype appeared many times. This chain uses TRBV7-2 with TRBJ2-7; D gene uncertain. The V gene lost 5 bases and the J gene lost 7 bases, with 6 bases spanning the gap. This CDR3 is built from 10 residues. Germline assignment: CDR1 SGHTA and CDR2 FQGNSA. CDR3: CASSANEQYF. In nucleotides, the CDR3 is TGTGCCAGCAGCGCGAATGAGCAGTACTTC.

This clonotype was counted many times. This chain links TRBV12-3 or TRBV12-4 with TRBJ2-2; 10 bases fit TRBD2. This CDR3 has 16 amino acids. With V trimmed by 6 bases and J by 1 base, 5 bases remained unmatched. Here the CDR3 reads CASSSWTSGNTGELFF. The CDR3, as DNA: TGTGCCAGCAGCTCGTGGACTAGCGGGAACACCGGGGAGCTGTTTTTT.

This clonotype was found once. The CDR3 nucleotides are TGTGCCAGATGTTTTCGGGCGGACACTGAAGCTTTCTTT. This codes for CARCFRADTEAFF. This chain joins TRBV12-3 or TRBV12-4 and TRBJ1-1; D unresolved. This CDR3 is built from 13 residues. V gave up 9 bases and J gave up 3 bases, with 14 bases separating them.

CDR3 sequence reads: CSVGVPGGVRGCTF. CDR3 DNA: TGCAGCGTTGGCGTACCGGGAGGGGTCAGAGGTTGTACCTTC. V usage is TRBV29-1 and J usage is TRBJ1-2, with D possibly being TRBD1 (5 bases). The germline V gene encodes CDR1 SQVTM and CDR2 ANQGSEA. CDR3 length equals 14 residues. The germline V and J ends were trimmed by 4 bases and 14 bases, with 26 bases remaining between them.